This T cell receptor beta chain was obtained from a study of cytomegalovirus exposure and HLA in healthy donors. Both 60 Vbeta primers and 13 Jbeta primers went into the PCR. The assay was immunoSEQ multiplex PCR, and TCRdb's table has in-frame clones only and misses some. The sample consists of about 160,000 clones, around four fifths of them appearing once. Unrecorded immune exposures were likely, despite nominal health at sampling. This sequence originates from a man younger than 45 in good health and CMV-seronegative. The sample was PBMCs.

CDR3 protein: CASSLTQEQYNEQFF. The CDR3, as DNA: TGCGCCAGCAGTCTGACACAGGAACAGTACAATGAGCAGTTCTTC. The chain links TRBV10-1 to TRBJ2-1; D is perhaps TRBD1 (5 bases). The germline gives CDR1 WNHNN, CDR2 SYGVQD (reference sequence). With 5 bases removed from V and 4 bases from J, the gap between germline ends came to 15 bases. This CDR3 has 15 amino acids.